The 22 T cell receptor beta chains listed next were all sequenced from one sample in a study of neurological immune-mediated disorders. Documented time point: longitudinal time-point 1 (baseline). TCRdb called the 5' RACE reads again in MiXCR, with one record for every CDR3 protein. The profile covers some 68,000 distinct CDR3 sequences, with about 13% appearing a single time and approximately 4.2% taken by the ten largest. Sequencing was carried out using PBMCs. The source of these receptors is a female donor with HTLV-1-associated myelopathy (HAM/TSP).

This clonotype showed up many times. This chain uses TRBV14 with TRBJ2-7, with 13 bases aligning to TRBD2. CDR3 size: 15 residues. Germline V gene sequence: CDR1 SGHDN, CDR2 FVKESK. V gave up 8 bases and J gave up 1 base; unmatched junction bases: 5. Here the CDR3 DNA reads TGTGCCAGCTCCACTAGCGGGGGGGCTTCCTACGAGCAGTACTTC. It encodes CASSTSGGASYEQYF.

This clonotype came up many times. The V gene is TRBV7-3, the J gene TRBJ2-3; D remains unclear. This CDR3 region has 14 residues. Germline V lookup: CDR1 SGHTA, CDR2 FQGTGA. V was clipped by 2 bases and J by 2 bases, with 8 bases between them. CDR3 sequence reads: CASSLGQPTDTQYF. The DNA for the CDR3 is TGTGCCAGCAGCTTAGGGCAGCCCACAGATACGCAGTATTTT.

CDR3: CASSLPSGNDTDTQYF. The CDR3 DNA reads as TGTGCCAGCAGCCTTCCTAGCGGGAACGACACAGATACGCAGTATTTT. V usage is TRBV14 and J usage is TRBJ2-3, with 9 bases lining up with TRBD2. Germline V gene sequence: CDR1 SGHDN, CDR2 FVKESK. V was pared by 4 bases and J by 2 bases, with 7 bases of the junction left unmatched. The CDR3 totals 16 residues.

This clonotype was counted at least ten times. The chain has TRBV24-1 and TRBJ2-2; TRBD1 matches at 7 bases. The germline V gene encodes CDR1 KGHDR and CDR2 SFDVKD. With V trimmed by 3 bases and J by 0 bases, 3 bases remained unmatched. This CDR3 is 16 amino acids long. As DNA, the CDR3 is TGTGCCACCAGTGATCACAGGGGTCCGAACACCGGGGAGCTGTTTTTT. This codes for CATSDHRGPNTGELFF.

This clonotype showed up many times. The chain has TRBV20-1 and TRBJ2-1, with 11 bases identical to TRBD2. The CDR3 is 16 residues long. Germline values: CDR1 DFQATT, CDR2 SNEGSKA (reference sequence). V trimming: 5 bases; J trimming: 2 bases; junction bases outside the gene matches: 8. The CDR3 is CSALIAGGGAYNEQFF. The CDR3 bases are TGCAGTGCTCTAATAGCGGGAGGGGGAGCCTACAATGAGCAGTTCTTC.

Of note for this clonotype: A read error may explain this, as a much larger clone is one base away. The genes are TRBV5-8 and TRBJ2-3, with 15 positions matching TRBD2. The CDR3 covers 18 residues. Per germline, CDR1 SGHTS and CDR2 YDEGEE. Germline trimming cut 3 bases from V and 3 bases from J; bases unmatched to any gene: 8. The CDR3 DNA is TGTGCCAGCAGCTCCTGGACTAGCGGGGGGGCACGGACAGATACGCAGTATTTT. Its protein product is CASSSWTSGGARTDTQYF.

This clonotype has ten or more counts. The chain combines TRBV5-1 with TRBJ1-1, with D uncertain. The CDR3 has 14 residues. Germline CDR1 and CDR2: SGHRS and YFSETQ. V gave up 0 bases and J gave up 4 bases, with 10 bases separating them. CDR3 nucleotides: TGCGCCAGCAGCTTGGGTTGGGGTACCACTGAAGCTTTCTTT. This encodes CASSLGWGTTEAFF.

The sample holds a few counts of this clonotype. The rearrangement joins TRBV5-1 to TRBJ2-1; D uncertain. Germline CDR1 SGHRS, CDR2 YFSETQ. This CDR3 spans 12 amino acids. Trimming left V 0 bases short and J 9 bases short, with 7 bases between. In DNA, the CDR3 is TGCGCCAGCAGCTTGGGGGCAGGTGAGCAGTTCTTC. This translates into CASSLGAGEQFF.

This clonotype showed up many times. This sequence joins TRBV12-3 or TRBV12-4 and TRBJ2-5, with D maybe TRBD1 (7 bases). This CDR3 comprises 13 residues. V was trimmed by 6 bases and J by 5 bases, leaving 13 bases between them. CDR3: CASRTSGGETQYF. For the CDR3, the DNA is TGTGCCAGCAGGACCTCAGGGGGGGAGACCCAGTACTTC.

This clonotype was seen ten or more times. V and J are TRBV2 and TRBJ1-6; no reliable D call. Germline V gives CDR1 SNHLY, CDR2 FYNNEI. Trimming removed 7 bases from V and 8 bases from J, with 9 bases in between. The CDR3 spans 12 residues. CDR3 bases: TGTGCCAGCAAGTTTGTTGATTCACCCCTCCACTTT. As protein: CASKFVDSPLHF.

This clonotype was seen at least ten times. The chain uses TRBV5-8 and TRBJ2-1; D may correspond to TRBD1 or TRBD2 (5 bases each). Germline lookup yields CDR1 SGHTS and CDR2 YDEGEE. V lost 2 bases to trimming and J lost 4 bases, with 13 bases between them. The CDR3 consists of 15 residues. DNA for the CDR3: TGTGCCAGCAGCTTCACCGGGGCCCCGTACAATGAGCAGTTCTTC. Translating gives CASSFTGAPYNEQFF.

This clonotype came up many times. This sequence joins TRBV15 and TRBJ1-2, with D unresolved. CDR1 and CDR2 (germline): LNHNV, YYDKDF (reference sequence). The length of the CDR3 is 16 residues. V was shortened by 0 bases and J by 7 bases, with 18 bases between the two germline ends. The CDR3 loop is CATSRDMAGSTLGYTF. CDR3 in DNA: TGTGCCACCAGCAGAGATATGGCAGGATCCACTCTTGGCTACACCTTC.

Note on this clonotype: The junction and the germline gene differ at one end; a read error may be behind it. The J gene is TRBJ1-2, the V gene TRBV9; D unresolved. The length of the CDR3 is 15 residues. Per germline, CDR1 SGDLS and CDR2 YYNGEE. The chain's CDR3 is CTSSARNPAAGGYTF. The CDR3 nucleotides read TGTACCAGCAGCGCCAGGAACCCAGCGGCGGGTGGCTACACCTTC.

This clonotype was detected ten times or more. The chain joins TRBV10-3 to TRBJ2-2; no firm D call. The length of the CDR3 is 15 residues. The germline V and J ends were trimmed by 8 bases and 0 bases, with 13 bases remaining between them. Germline V gene lookup returns CDR1 ENHRY and CDR2 SYGVKD. CDR3 in amino acids: CAIPRTDANTGELFF. As DNA, the CDR3 is TGTGCCATCCCCCGGACGGACGCGAACACCGGGGAGCTGTTTTTT.

This clonotype was counted ten times or more. This chain links TRBV7-2 with TRBJ2-7, with no clear D. This CDR3 region has 12 residues. Trimming shortened V by 5 bases and J by 4 bases, and 9 bases separated the two germline ends. Germline V gives CDR1 SGHTA, CDR2 FQGNSA. The DNA for the CDR3 is TGTGCCAGCAGCGCTACGAATTACGAGCAGTACTTC. The encoded protein is CASSATNYEQYF.

This clonotype was counted at least ten times. This chain links TRBV28 with TRBJ2-1, with D unclear. The V end lost 6 bases, the J end lost 1 base, and 13 bases lay between the germline ends. Germline CDR1 reads MDHEN; CDR2 reads SYDVKM. This CDR3 spans 15 amino acids. This chain's CDR3 is CASSVTKPSYNEQFF. The CDR3 DNA follows: TGTGCCAGCAGCGTTACGAAGCCTTCCTACAATGAGCAGTTCTTC. Together with reference TRBV28 and TRBJ2-1, the CDR3 gives the full variable domain: DVKVTQSSRYLVKRTGEKVFLECVQDMDHENMFWYRQDPGLGLRLIYFSYDVKMKEKGDIPEGYSVSREKKERFSLILESASTNQTSMYLCASSVTKPSYNEQFFGPGTRLTVL.

This clonotype occurred many times. The rearrangement joins TRBV11-1 to TRBJ2-3; D uncertain. The germline gives CDR1 SGHAT, CDR2 FQDESV (reference sequence). Trimming took 2 bases from V and 4 from J, leaving 10 bases between them. CDR3 size: 14 residues. The CDR3: CASSLRQRADTQYF. The CDR3 nucleotides are TGTGCCAGCAGCTTACGGCAGCGTGCAGATACGCAGTATTTT.

This clonotype showed up many times. Germline is not matched at one junction end, which may reflect a read error. V gene TRBV7-2 combines with J gene TRBJ2-3; D possibly corresponds to TRBD2 (6 bases). CDR3 size: 12 residues. CDR1 SGHTA and CDR2 FQGNSA come from the germline V gene. CDR3 nucleotide sequence: TGTGCCAGCAGCAGACCGGGACTTCTTATCAATTTT. This encodes CASSRPGLLINF. The whole variable domain, remainder taken from reference TRBV7-2 and TRBJ2-3, is GAGVSQSPSNKVTEKGKDVELRCDPISGHTALYWYRQSLGQGLEFLIYFQGNSAPDKSGLPSDRFSAERTGGSVSTLTIQRTQQEDSAVYLCASSRPGLLINFGPGTRLTVL.

This clonotype was recorded a few times. The rearrangement uses TRBV10-3 and TRBJ2-7; TRBD1 matches 7 bases. J lost 3 bases, V lost 6 bases, and 8 bases had no gene match. The CDR3 covers 14 residues. Germline CDR1 reads ENHRY; CDR2 reads SYGVKD. The CDR3 DNA reads TGTGCCATCAGAAGACAGGGTTTAGGCTACGAGCAGTACTTC. Encoded protein: CAIRRQGLGYEQYF.

This clonotype occurred many times. V is TRBV3-1 and J is TRBJ1-4, with D unclear. This CDR3 is 14 amino acids long. Germline-derived CDR1 and CDR2 are LGHDT and YNNKEL (reference sequence). Trimming pared 2 bases from V and 12 bases from J, leaving 16 bases between. DNA of the CDR3: TGTGCCAGCAGCCAAAGAACGAGGTGGGGAGAACTGTTTTTT. It is translated as CASSQRTRWGELFF.

This clonotype was detected many times. The genes are TRBV5-1 and TRBJ2-1; D perhaps matches TRBD1 (6 bases). V lost 4 bases to trimming and J lost 6 bases, with 20 bases between them. Germline V CDR1 and CDR2: SGHRS, YFSETQ. This CDR3 comprises 16 residues. The CDR3 region is CASSPMTGRTVNEQFF. The CDR3 region has the DNA TGCGCCAGCAGCCCGATGACAGGCCGGACGGTCAATGAGCAGTTCTTC.

This clonotype showed up many times. The CDR3 DNA sequence: TGCGCCAGCAGCTTCGACGGTTACGAGCAGTACTTC. The encoded protein is CASSFDGYEQYF. The chain carries TRBV5-1 and TRBJ2-7; D unresolved. Trimming took 2 bases from V and 4 from J, leaving 7 bases between them. The CDR3 has 12 residues. Germline CDR1 is SGHRS and CDR2 is YFSETQ.